This T cell receptor beta chain was sequenced during a study of blood T cells in healthy people across ages. Study observations and caveats: Across samples, TCR beta diversity tracked strongly with naive T cell percentage. In older individuals, TCR beta diversity per million T cells was lower, falling roughly linearly with age.

CDR1 is SGDLS, CDR2 YYNGEE, per germline. Trimming pared 4 bases from V and 1 base from J, leaving 23 bases between. CDR3 size: 18 residues. Using a J-beta primer mix together with a sample-barcoded 5' primer, a second PCR was run for about 6 to 11 cycles. A single record per CDR3 protein comes from TCRdb applying MiXCR to the 5' RACE reads. The sample includes 800,000 to 900,000 distinct CDR3 sequences, 62% of them seen just once. Concerning this clonotype itself: Its antigen remains unknown.

The sequenced sample was blood. The TCR sequence derives from a man aged 25-40 years in good health. The rearrangement links TRBV9 to TRBJ2-5; D unclear. This CDR3 reads CASSQGKDGPWGQETQYF. CDR3 coding DNA: TGTGCCAGCAGCCAAGGAAAGGACGGCCCCTGGGGCCAAGAGACCCAGTACTTC. Combining the CDR3 with reference TRBV9 and TRBJ2-5 gives the whole variable domain DSGVTQTPKHLITATGQRVTLRCSPRSGDLSVYWYQQSLDQGLQFLIQYYNGEERAKGNILERFSAQQFPDLHSELNLSSLELGDSALYFCASSQGKDGPWGQETQYFGPGTRLLVL.